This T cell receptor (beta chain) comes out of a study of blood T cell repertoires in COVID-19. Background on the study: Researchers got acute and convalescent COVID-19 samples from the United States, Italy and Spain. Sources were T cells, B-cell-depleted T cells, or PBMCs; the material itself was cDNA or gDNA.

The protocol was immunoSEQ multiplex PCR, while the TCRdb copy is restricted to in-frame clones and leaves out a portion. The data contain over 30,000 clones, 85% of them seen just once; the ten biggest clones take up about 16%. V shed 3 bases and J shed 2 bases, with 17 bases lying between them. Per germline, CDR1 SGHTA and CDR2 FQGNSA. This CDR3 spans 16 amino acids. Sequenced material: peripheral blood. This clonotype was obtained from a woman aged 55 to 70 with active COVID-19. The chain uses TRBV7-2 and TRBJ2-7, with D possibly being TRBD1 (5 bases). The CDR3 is CASSFTGLRSPYEQYF. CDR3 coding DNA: TGTGCCAGCAGCTTCACAGGCCTCCGGTCGCCCTACGAGCAGTACTTC.